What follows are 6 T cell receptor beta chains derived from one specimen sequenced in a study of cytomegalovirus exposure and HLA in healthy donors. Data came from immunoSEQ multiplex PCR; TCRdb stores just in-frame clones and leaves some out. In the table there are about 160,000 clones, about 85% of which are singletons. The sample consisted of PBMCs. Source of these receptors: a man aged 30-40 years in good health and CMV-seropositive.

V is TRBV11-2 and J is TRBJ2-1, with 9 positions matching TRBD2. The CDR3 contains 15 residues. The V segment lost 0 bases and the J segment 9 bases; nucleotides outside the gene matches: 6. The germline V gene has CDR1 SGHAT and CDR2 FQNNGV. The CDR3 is CASSLEAGGLREQFF. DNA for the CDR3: TGTGCCAGCAGCTTAGAGGCGGGGGGGCTTCGTGAGCAGTTCTTC. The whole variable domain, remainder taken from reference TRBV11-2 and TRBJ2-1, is EAGVAQSPRYKIIEKRQSVAFWCNPISGHATLYWYQQILGQGPKLLIQFQNNGVVDDSQLPKDRFSAERLKGVDSTLKIQPAKLEDSAVYLCASSLEAGGLREQFFGPGTRLTVL.

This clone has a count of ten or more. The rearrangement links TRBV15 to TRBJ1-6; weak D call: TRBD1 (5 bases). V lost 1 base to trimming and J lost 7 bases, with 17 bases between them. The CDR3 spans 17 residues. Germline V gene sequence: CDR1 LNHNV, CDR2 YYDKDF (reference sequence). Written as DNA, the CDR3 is TGTGCCACCAGCAGAGGGCTCAGGGCAGCGGGAAATTCACCCCTCCACTTT. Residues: CATSRGLRAAGNSPLHF.

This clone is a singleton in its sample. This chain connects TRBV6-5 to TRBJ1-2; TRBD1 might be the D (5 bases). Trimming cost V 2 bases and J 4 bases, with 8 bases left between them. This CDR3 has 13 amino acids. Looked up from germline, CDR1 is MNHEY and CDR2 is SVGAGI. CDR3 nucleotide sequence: TGTGCCAGCAGTTACGACAGCGTCTATGGCTACACCTTC. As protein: CASSYDSVYGYTF.

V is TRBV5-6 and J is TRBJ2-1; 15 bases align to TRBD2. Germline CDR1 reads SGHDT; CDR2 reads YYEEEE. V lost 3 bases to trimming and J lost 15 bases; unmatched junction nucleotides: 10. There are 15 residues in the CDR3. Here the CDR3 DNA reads TGTGCCAGCAGCTGGGGACTAGCGGGGGGAACACACCCGTTCTTC. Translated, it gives CASSWGLAGGTHPFF.

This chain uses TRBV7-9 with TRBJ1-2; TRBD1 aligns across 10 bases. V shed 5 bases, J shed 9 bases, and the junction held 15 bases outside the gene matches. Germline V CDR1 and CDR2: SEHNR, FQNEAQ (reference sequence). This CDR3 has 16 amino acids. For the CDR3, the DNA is TGTGCCAGCAGCACAGCCCCGACAGGGGGCGTTATACGCTACACCTTC. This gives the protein CASSTAPTGGVIRYTF.

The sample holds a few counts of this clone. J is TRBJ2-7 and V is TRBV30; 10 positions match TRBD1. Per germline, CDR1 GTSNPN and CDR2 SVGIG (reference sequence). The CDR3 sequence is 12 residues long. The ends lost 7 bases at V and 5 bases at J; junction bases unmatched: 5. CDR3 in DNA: TGTGCCTTCGACAGGGGGCTCAACGAGCAGTACTTC. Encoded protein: CAFDRGLNEQYF.